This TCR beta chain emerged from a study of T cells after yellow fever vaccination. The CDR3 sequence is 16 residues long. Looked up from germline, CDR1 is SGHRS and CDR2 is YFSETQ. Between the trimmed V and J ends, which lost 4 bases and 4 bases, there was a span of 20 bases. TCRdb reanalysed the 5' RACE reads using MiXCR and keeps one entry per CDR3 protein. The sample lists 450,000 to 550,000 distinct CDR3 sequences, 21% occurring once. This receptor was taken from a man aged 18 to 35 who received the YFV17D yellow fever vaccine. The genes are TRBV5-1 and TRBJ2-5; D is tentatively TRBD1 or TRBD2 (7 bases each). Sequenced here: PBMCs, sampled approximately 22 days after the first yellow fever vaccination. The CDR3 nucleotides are TGCGCCAGCAGCGGATACAGGGGAGGGGTAGTAGAGACCCAGTACTTC. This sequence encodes CASSGYRGGVVETQYF.